This TCR beta chain was sequenced in a study of cytomegalovirus exposure and HLA in healthy donors. TCRdb's table, derived via immunoSEQ multiplex PCR, lists solely in-frame clones and lacks some. Altogether fewer than 150,000 clones are present, 80% to 90% being singletons, with the ten largest covering 7.5% to 8.5%. This clone was seen only once. There are 13 residues in the CDR3. Germline V gives CDR1 MNHEY, CDR2 SMNVEV (reference sequence). V was pared by 6 bases and J by 3 bases, with 11 bases between. The source is a woman in her late teens or twenties in good health and CMV-seropositive. Sequenced sample: PBMCs. The rearrangement links TRBV27 to TRBJ1-1; tentatively, D is TRBD1 (5 bases). CDR3 region: CASRGHQDTEAFF. The CDR3 DNA is TGTGCCAGCAGAGGACACCAGGACACTGAAGCTTTCTTT.